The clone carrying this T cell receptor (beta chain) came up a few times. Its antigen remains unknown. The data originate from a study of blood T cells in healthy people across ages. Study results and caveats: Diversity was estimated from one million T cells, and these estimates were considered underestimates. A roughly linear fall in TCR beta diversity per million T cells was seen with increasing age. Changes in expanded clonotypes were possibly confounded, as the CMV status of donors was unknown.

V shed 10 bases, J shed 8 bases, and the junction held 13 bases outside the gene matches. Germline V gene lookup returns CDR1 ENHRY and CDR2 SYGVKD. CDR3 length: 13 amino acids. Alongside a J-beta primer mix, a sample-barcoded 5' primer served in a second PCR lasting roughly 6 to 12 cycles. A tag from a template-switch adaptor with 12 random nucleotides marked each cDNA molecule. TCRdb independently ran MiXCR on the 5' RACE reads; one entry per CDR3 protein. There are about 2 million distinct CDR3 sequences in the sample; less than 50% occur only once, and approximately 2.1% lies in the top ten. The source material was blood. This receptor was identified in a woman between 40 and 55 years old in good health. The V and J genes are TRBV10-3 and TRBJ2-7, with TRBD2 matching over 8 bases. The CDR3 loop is CATHGGAVIQQYF. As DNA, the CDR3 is TGTGCCACCCACGGGGGGGCTGTTATTCAGCAGTACTTC.